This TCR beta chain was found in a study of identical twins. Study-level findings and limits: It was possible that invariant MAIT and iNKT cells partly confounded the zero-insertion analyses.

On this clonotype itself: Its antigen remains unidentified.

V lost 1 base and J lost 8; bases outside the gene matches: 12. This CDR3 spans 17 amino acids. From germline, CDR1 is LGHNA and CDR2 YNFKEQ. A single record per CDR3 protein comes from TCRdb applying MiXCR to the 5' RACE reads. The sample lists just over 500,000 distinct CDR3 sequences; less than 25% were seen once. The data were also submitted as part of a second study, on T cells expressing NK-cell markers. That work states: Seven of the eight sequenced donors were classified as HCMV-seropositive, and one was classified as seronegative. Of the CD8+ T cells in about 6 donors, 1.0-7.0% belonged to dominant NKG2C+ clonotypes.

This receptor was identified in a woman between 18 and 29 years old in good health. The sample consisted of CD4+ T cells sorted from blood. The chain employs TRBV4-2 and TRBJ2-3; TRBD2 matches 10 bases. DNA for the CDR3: TGTGCCAGCAGCCAAGTCGTGGCTAGCGGGGGCCGCGTTACGCAGTATTTT. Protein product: CASSQVVASGGRVTQYF.